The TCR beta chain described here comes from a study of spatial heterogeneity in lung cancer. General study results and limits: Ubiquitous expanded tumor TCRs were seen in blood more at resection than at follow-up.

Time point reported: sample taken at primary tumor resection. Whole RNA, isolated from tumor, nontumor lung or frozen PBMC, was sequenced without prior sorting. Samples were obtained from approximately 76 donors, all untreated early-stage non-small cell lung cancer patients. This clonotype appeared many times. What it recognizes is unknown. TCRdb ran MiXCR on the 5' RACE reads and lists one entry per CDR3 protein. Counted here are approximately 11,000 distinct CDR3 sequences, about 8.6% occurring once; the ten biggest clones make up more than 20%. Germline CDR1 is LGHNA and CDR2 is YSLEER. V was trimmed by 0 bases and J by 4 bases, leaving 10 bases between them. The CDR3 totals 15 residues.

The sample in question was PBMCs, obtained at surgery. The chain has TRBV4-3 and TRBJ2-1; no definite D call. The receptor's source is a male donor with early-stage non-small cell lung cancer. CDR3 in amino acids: CASSQDRRQYNEQFF. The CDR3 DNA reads TGCGCCAGCAGCCAAGATCGAAGACAATACAATGAGCAGTTCTTC.